The 28 T cell receptor beta chains presented below share a single source sample, sequenced in a study. Each CDR3 protein gets one entry after TCRdb re-called the RT-PCR reads with MiXCR. The sample yields 650,000 to 800,000 distinct CDR3 sequences, around 14% seen once. The sample taken for sequencing was memory CD4+ T cells from blood. These receptors came from a female donor in good health, serving as a healthy control.

This clonotype came up a few times. V is TRBV20-1 and J is TRBJ1-2, with 8 nucleotides matching TRBD1. Germline-derived CDR1 and CDR2 are DFQATT and SNEGSKA (reference sequence). This CDR3 is 12 amino acids long. The V gene end was trimmed by 6 bases and the J gene end by 0 bases; junction bases not matched to a gene: 0. The CDR3, as DNA: TGCAGTGCACAGGGGGCTAACTATGGCTACACCTTC. Residues: CSAQGANYGYTF.

The chain employs TRBV5-1 and TRBJ1-6; 9 bases fit TRBD1. Trimming at V came to 0 bases and at J to 7 bases, leaving 8 bases not matched to a gene. The germline V gene encodes CDR1 SGHRS and CDR2 YFSETQ. The CDR3 runs 17 residues. The chain's CDR3 is CASSLVAPGTGNSPLHF. The CDR3 DNA reads as TGCGCCAGCAGCTTGGTGGCCCCCGGGACAGGGAATTCACCCCTCCACTTT.

The chain combines TRBV12-3 or TRBV12-4 with TRBJ2-7; D remains ambiguous. This CDR3 region has 15 residues. V was pared by 0 bases and J by 5 bases, with 14 bases between. CDR3 sequence: CASSLAGRLPHEQYF. CDR3 nucleotide sequence: TGTGCCAGCAGTTTAGCAGGCCGTCTTCCCCACGAGCAGTACTTC.

Ten or more counts support this clonotype. The gene calls are TRBV4-2 and TRBJ2-7; 9 nucleotides agree with TRBD2. The CDR3 consists of 15 residues. Germline lookup yields CDR1 LGHNA and CDR2 YNFKEQ. V lost 3 bases, J lost 5 bases, and 8 bases stayed unmatched. The CDR3 nucleotides read TGTGCCAGCAGCCATGATAGCGGGAGCCGGAACGAGCAGTACTTC. This codes for CASSHDSGSRNEQYF.

The table lists this clonotype with many counts. The gene calls are TRBV20-1 and TRBJ2-7; D is undetermined. This CDR3 has 16 amino acids. The V gene's germline CDR1 is DFQATT and CDR2 SNEGSKA (reference sequence). Deletions cut 4 bases from V and 1 base from J, with 20 bases between. The DNA of the CDR3 is TGCAGTGCTACCTTCCCCCGGGCCTTGGAATCCTACGAGCAGTACTTC. Protein product: CSATFPRALESYEQYF.

Many counts were recorded for this clonotype. The chain has TRBV20-1 and TRBJ2-5, with D hard to call. Germline loops: CDR1 DFQATT, CDR2 SNEGSKA (reference sequence). V lost 1 base and J lost 5, with 14 bases in between. The CDR3 is made up of 14 amino acids. CDR3 loop: CSARGAHRWETQYF. The CDR3 DNA reads as TGCAGTGCTAGAGGGGCCCACCGTTGGGAGACCCAGTACTTC.

V gene TRBV5-1 combines with J gene TRBJ2-1; 11 nucleotides line up with TRBD2. The germline V gene has CDR1 SGHRS and CDR2 YFSETQ. Trimming at V came to 3 bases and at J to 6 bases, leaving 5 bases not matched to a gene. The CDR3 loop spans 15 amino acids. The CDR3: CASSSLAGDVNEQFF. The DNA of the CDR3 is TGCGCCAGCAGCTCACTAGCGGGAGATGTCAATGAGCAGTTCTTC.

The chain links TRBV5-1 to TRBJ1-4; D is uncertain. This CDR3 spans 15 amino acids. With 0 bases removed from V and 10 bases from J, the gap between germline ends came to 16 bases. Germline V CDR1 and CDR2: SGHRS, YFSETQ. The CDR3 nucleotides read TGCGCCAGCAGCTTGGAAGGACCGTCCGAAGGAAAACTGTTTTTT. The encoded protein is CASSLEGPSEGKLFF.

This clonotype occurred a few times. The chain joins TRBV4-3 to TRBJ2-3; 9 bases match TRBD2. Germline V gene lookup returns CDR1 LGHNA and CDR2 YSLEER. This CDR3 has 16 residues. The ends lost 4 bases at V and 4 bases at J; junction bases unmatched: 9. CDR3 DNA sequence: TGCGCCAGCAGCCGGGTAGCGGGAGAGTTCGCAGATACGCAGTATTTT. This translates into CASSRVAGEFADTQYF.

This chain links TRBV5-4 with TRBJ2-7, with D tentatively TRBD2 (6 bases). Looked up from germline, CDR1 is SGHNT and CDR2 is YYREEE (reference sequence). Trimming shortened V by 3 bases and J by 2 bases, and 12 bases separated the two germline ends. The CDR3 is 14 residues long. The CDR3 DNA follows: TGTGCCAGCAGCTCAGGGACTTCCACCTACGAGCAGTACTTC. This encodes CASSSGTSTYEQYF. The variable domain in full, completed from reference TRBV5-4 and TRBJ2-7, reads ETGVTQSPTHLIKTRGQQVTLRCSSQSGHNTVSWYQQALGQGPQFIFQYYREEENGRGNFPPRFSGLQFPNYSSELNVNALELDDSALYLCASSSGTSTYEQYFGPGTRLTVT.

The genes are TRBV15 and TRBJ1-1; tentative D call: TRBD1 (5 bases). The V end was cut by 0 bases, the J end by 3 bases, with 11 bases between. The CDR3 contains 15 residues. The germline gives CDR1 LNHNV, CDR2 YYDKDF (reference sequence). CDR3 amino acids: CATSRDRGWDTEAFF. The DNA for the CDR3 is TGTGCCACCAGCAGAGATAGGGGCTGGGACACTGAAGCTTTCTTT.

This chain links TRBV4-3 with TRBJ1-1, with no clear D. Germline V gene data show CDR1 as LGHNA and CDR2 as YSLEER. The V end lost 0 bases, the J end lost 2 bases, and 7 bases lay between the germline ends. There are 14 residues in the CDR3. The CDR3 DNA sequence: TGCGCCAGCAGCCAAGATGTGAGTAACACTGAAGCTTTCTTT. It specifies CASSQDVSNTEAFF.

The chain couples TRBV4-1 to TRBJ2-7, with D tentatively TRBD1 (6 bases). CDR1 and CDR2 from the germline V gene are MGHRA and YSYEKL. This CDR3 has 15 residues. Deletions cut 1 base from V and 3 bases from J, with 13 bases between. For the CDR3, the DNA is TGCGCCAGCAGCCAAGGTGAGGACAGTATCTACGAGCAGTACTTC. This codes for CASSQGEDSIYEQYF.

The CDR3 DNA follows: TGTGCCAGCAGTTACCATACGAAGGGATCACCCCTCCACTTT. As protein: CASSYHTKGSPLHF. This chain joins TRBV6-2 or TRBV6-3 and TRBJ1-6; D gene ambiguous. Looked up from germline, CDR1 is MNHEY and CDR2 is SVGEGT. Trimming shortened V by 2 bases and J by 10 bases, and 12 bases separated the two germline ends. The CDR3 loop spans 14 amino acids.

This chain's CDR3 is CASSLARLAGARNEQFF. The DNA of the CDR3 is TGTGCCAGCAGCTTAGCTCGACTAGCGGGAGCGAGGAATGAGCAGTTCTTC. This sequence joins TRBV7-2 and TRBJ2-1, with 12 bases that match TRBD2. The CDR3 covers 17 residues. The germline CDR1 and CDR2 sequences are SGHTA and FQGNSA. With V trimmed by 0 bases and J by 7 bases, 7 bases remained unmatched.

The chain combines TRBV12-3 or TRBV12-4 with TRBJ1-5; 9 nucleotides align to TRBD1. The CDR3 loop spans 14 amino acids. Trimming cost V 6 bases and J 6 bases; bases outside gene matches: 6. The DNA for the CDR3 is TGTGCCAGCAGCCCCACAGGGGGCACTCAGCCCCAGCATTTT. Its protein is CASSPTGGTQPQHF.

A few counts support this clonotype. V and J are TRBV18 and TRBJ2-3; TRBD1 matches 10 bases. V was clipped by 2 bases and J by 4 bases; unmatched bases: 3. CDR1 and CDR2 from the germline V gene are KGHSH and LQKENI. The CDR3 loop spans 15 amino acids. The CDR3 region is CASSPVTGGADTQYF. The CDR3 nucleotides are TGTGCCAGCTCACCAGTGACAGGGGGCGCAGATACGCAGTATTTT.

This clonotype was seen many times. The chain has TRBV20-1 and TRBJ2-3; a possible D gene is TRBD2 (6 bases). V lost 0 bases, J lost 2 bases, and 9 bases lay in between. The germline V gene has CDR1 DFQATT and CDR2 SNEGSKA (reference sequence). The CDR3 sequence is 14 residues long. CDR3 in DNA: TGCAGTGCTAGAGATGCGGGGTACACAGATACGCAGTATTTT. Translation gives CSARDAGYTDTQYF.

A few counts support this clonotype. The gene calls are TRBV24-1 and TRBJ1-5, with no clear D. CDR3 length equals 17 residues. Trimming shortened V by 5 bases and J by 2 bases, and 18 bases separated the two germline ends. Looked up from germline, CDR1 is KGHDR and CDR2 is SFDVKD. The CDR3 protein is CATSGARVGAGNQPQHF. CDR3 nucleotide sequence: TGTGCCACCAGTGGCGCCCGGGTGGGCGCGGGCAATCAGCCCCAGCATTTT.

This clonotype was found many times. The chain uses TRBV6-5 and TRBJ2-3; D perhaps matches TRBD2 (6 bases). Trimming took 4 bases from V and 13 from J, leaving 21 bases between them. This CDR3 has 14 residues. Germline CDR1 reads MNHEY; CDR2 reads SVGAGI. This CDR3 reads CASSFDDWGGPKYF. CDR3 in DNA: TGTGCCAGCAGTTTCGACGATTGGGGAGGCCCTAAGTATTTT.

This clonotype has at least ten counts. The CDR3 sequence is CASSPEAFSYNEQFF. Here the CDR3 DNA reads TGTGCCAGCAGCCCAGAAGCCTTCTCCTACAATGAGCAGTTCTTC. The genes are TRBV12-3 or TRBV12-4 and TRBJ2-1; D remains ambiguous. Trimming took off 6 bases at V and 0 bases at J, with 12 bases between the two ends. The CDR3 sequence is 15 residues long.

This clonotype appeared many times. This chain connects TRBV4-3 to TRBJ2-2; 9 bases agree with TRBD1. V was clipped by 0 bases and J by 3 bases; unmatched bases: 5. Germline loops: CDR1 LGHNA, CDR2 YSLEER. The CDR3 loop spans 17 amino acids. CDR3 protein: CASSQETGGTDTGELFF. CDR3 nucleotides: TGCGCCAGCAGCCAAGAAACAGGGGGCACGGACACCGGGGAGCTGTTTTTT.

The CDR3 DNA reads TGTGCCAGCGTCCGGGGATCCACCGGGGAGCTGTTTTTT. As protein: CASVRGSTGELFF. This rearrangement joins TRBV9 to TRBJ2-2; weak D call: TRBD2 (5 bases). This CDR3 has 13 residues. Deletions cut 7 bases from V and 4 bases from J, with 11 bases between. Germline V lookup: CDR1 SGDLS, CDR2 YYNGEE.

This clonotype was observed a handful of times. The V call is TRBV24-1, the J call TRBJ2-1; D may be TRBD1 (6 bases). The CDR3 is 14 amino acids. V lost 3 bases to trimming and J lost 5 bases, with 10 bases between them. From germline, CDR1 is KGHDR and CDR2 SFDVKD. In DNA, the CDR3 is TGTGCCACCAGTGATGGGTGGGGGCACAATGAGCAGTTCTTC. This encodes CATSDGWGHNEQFF.

The genes are TRBV12-3 or TRBV12-4 and TRBJ1-1; 7 positions match TRBD1. CDR3 length: 13 amino acids. V gave up 7 bases and J gave up 4 bases; unmatched junction bases: 6. The CDR3 DNA sequence: TGTGCCAGCAAGAAGACAGGGCGCACTGAAGCTTTCTTT. This encodes CASKKTGRTEAFF.

This clonotype was seen a few times. The V gene is TRBV5-6, the J gene TRBJ2-7, with TRBD2 as a possible D gene (5 bases). The CDR3 is 14 residues long. Trimming took off 4 bases at V and 7 bases at J, with 18 bases between the two ends. Germline CDR1 SGHDT, CDR2 YYEEEE. The CDR3 reads CASSTRDTLREQYF. Here the CDR3 DNA reads TGTGCCAGCAGCACCCGGGATACCCTACGAGAGCAGTACTTC.

The chain employs TRBV20-1 and TRBJ2-5; TRBD2 aligns across 10 bases. The CDR3 loop spans 17 amino acids. Germline V lookup: CDR1 DFQATT, CDR2 SNEGSKA (reference sequence). J gave up 5 bases and V 0 bases, and 12 bases lay outside the gene matches. The CDR3 region has the DNA TGCAGTGCTAGAGATCCCCTAGCGGGAGTTGGGTCGGAGACCCAGTACTTC. It codes for CSARDPLAGVGSETQYF.

This chain joins TRBV6-1 and TRBJ1-4; 7 nucleotides line up with TRBD1. Trimming at V came to 6 bases and at J to 7 bases, leaving 11 bases not matched to a gene. This CDR3 has 15 residues. Germline values: CDR1 MNHNS, CDR2 SASEGT. The CDR3 sequence is CASRPPGTVIEKLFF. In DNA form, the CDR3 reads TGTGCCAGCAGACCGCCCGGGACAGTGATTGAAAAACTGTTTTTT.